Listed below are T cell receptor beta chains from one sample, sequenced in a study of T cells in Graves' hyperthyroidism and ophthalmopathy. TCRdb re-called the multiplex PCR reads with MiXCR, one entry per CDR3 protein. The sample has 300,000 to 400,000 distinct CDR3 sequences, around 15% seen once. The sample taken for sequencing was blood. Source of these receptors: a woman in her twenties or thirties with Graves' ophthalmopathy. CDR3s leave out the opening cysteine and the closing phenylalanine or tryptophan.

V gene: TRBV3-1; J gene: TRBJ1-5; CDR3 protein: ASSQDGPGDNQPQH
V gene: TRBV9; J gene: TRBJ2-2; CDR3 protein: ASSVGRLNTGELF
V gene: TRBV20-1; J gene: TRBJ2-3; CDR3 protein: SASISGARTDTQY
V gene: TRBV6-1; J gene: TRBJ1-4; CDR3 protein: ASRPGPNEKLF
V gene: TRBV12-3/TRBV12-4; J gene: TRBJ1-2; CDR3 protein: ASSLFSGGGYGYT
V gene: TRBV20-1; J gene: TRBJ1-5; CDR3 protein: SAATRQRHSNQPQH
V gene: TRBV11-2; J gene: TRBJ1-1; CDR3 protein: ASSLMDAGNTEAF
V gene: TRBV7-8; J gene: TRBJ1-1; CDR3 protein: ASSTKRQVLTEAF
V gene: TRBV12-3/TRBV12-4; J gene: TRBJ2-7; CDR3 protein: ASSWSGTGTYEQY
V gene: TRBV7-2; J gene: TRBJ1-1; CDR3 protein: ASTIVGEAF
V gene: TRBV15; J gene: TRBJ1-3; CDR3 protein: ATSREGTGVRSGNTIY
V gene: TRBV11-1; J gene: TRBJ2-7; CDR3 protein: ASSLVFGGREQY
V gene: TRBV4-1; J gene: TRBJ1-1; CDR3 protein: ASSKREGQPLNTEAF
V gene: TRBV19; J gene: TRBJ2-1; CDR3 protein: ASSIWLGGVNYNEQF
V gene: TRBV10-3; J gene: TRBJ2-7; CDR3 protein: AISAAPGASYEQY
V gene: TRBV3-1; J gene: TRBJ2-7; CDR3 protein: ASSQGQRGSYEQY
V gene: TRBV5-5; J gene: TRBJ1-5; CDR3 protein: ASSLETGANQPQH
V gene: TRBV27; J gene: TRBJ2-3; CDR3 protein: ASNLVGDTQY
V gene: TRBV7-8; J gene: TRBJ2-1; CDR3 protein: ASSFEGGEQF
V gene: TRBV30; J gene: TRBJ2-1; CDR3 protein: ATSSRGRGEQF
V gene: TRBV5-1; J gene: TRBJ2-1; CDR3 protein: ASSPGLAGVHEQF
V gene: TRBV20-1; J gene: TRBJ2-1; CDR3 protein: SAPRTINEQF
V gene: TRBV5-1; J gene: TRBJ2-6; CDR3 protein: ASSLGDASGANVLT
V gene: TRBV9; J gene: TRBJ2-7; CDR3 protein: ASSVGGGTSYEQY
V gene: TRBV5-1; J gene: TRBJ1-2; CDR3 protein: ASSYDRNYGYT
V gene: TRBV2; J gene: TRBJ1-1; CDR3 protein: ASQGQGMNTEAF
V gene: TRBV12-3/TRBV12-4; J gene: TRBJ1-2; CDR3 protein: ASSFIGARGYT
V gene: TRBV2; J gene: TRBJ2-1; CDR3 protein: ASWDFGGEQF
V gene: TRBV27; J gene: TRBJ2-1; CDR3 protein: ASVGGSGYNEQF
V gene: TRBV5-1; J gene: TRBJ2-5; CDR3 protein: ASSQEVQGLQETQY
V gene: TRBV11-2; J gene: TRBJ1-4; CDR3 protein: ASSISGTKVTNEKLF
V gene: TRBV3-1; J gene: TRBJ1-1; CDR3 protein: ASSQDVAGSSEAF
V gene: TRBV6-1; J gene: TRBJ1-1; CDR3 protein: ASSMDTEAF
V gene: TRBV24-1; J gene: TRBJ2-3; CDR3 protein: ATSVLAGGLSTQY
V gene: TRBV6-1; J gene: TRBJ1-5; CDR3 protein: ASSLRQGRNQPQH
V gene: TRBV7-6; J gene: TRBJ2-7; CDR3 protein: ASSLNYLAEQY
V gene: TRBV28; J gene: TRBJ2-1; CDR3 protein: ASNPGQGYNEQS
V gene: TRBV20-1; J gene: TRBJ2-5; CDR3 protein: SARDGTSGGLETQY
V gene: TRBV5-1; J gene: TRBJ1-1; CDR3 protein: ASSLATGTSHGAF
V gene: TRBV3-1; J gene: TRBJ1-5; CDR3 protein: ASSQEASRRNSNQPQH
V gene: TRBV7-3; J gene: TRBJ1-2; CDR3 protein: ASSLTSGGLSHGYT
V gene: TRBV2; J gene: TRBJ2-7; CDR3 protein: ASSGDLEQY
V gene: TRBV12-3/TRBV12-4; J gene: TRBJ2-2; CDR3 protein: ASSLWGLGRGFGELF
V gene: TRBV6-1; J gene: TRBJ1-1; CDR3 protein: ASIFRVTEAF
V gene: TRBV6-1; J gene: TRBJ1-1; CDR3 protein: ASSEFAFRKSGKYTEAF
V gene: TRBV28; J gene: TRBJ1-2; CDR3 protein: ASSSPVLRHEDGYT
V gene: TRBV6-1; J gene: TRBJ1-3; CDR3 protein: ASSEGVGFGNTIY
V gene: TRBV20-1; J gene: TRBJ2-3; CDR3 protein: SVPIAGGLPNTDTQY
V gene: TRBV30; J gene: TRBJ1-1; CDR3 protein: AWSWYVRGTNTEAF
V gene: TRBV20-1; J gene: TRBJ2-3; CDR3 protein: SARGSSGGPTDTQY
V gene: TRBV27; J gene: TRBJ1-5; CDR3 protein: ASVNRGIDQPQH
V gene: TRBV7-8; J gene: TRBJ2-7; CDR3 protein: ASSFHEPPNYEQY
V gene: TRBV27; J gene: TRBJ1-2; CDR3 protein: ASSPPGTYYGYT
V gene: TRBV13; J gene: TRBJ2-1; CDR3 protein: ASSLRKVLAGLVEQF
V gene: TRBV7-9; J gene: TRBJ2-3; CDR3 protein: ASSRDSNTQY
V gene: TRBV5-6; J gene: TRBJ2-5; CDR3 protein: ASSLLDRVETQY
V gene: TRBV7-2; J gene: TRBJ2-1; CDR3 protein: ASSFLTAYNEQF
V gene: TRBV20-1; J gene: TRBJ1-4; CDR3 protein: SATHTTGAGEKLF
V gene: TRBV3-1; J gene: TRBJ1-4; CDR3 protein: ASSQTTGWDEKLF
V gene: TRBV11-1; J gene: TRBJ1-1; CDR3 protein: ASSRFGGNTEAF